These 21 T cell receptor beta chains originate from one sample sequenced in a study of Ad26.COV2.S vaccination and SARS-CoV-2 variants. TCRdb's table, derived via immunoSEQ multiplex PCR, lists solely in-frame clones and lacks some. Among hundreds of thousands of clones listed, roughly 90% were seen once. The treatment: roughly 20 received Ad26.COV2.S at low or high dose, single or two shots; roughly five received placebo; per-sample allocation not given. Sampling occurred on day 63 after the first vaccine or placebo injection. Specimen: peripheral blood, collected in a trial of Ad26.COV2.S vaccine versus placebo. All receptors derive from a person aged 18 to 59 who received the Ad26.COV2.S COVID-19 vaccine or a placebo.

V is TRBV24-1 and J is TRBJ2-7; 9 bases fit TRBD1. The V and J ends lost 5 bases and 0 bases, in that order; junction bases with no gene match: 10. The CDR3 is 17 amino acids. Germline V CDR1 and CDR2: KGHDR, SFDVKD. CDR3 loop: CATSGRTGVGSSYEQYF. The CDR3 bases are TGTGCCACCAGTGGTCGGACAGGGGTCGGCAGCTCCTACGAGCAGTACTTC.

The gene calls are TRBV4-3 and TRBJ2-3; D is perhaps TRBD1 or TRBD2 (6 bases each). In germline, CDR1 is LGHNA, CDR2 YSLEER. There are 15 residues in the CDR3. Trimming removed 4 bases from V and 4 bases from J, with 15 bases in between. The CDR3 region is CASSLGGPEADTQYF. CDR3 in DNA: TGCGCCAGCAGCCTCGGGGGCCCCGAAGCAGATACGCAGTATTTT.

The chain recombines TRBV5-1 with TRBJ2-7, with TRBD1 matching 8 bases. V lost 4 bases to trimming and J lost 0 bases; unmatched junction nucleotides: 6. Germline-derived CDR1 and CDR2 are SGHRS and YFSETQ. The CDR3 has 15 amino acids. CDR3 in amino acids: CASSPGQVSSYEQYF. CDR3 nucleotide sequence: TGCGCCAGCAGCCCGGGACAGGTGAGCTCCTACGAGCAGTACTTC.

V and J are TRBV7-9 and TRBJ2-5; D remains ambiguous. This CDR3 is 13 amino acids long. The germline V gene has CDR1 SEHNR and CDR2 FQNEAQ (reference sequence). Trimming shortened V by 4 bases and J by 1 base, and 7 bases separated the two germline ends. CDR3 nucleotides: TGTGCCAGCAGCTCTGACCTCCAAGAGACCCAGTACTTC. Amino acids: CASSSDLQETQYF.

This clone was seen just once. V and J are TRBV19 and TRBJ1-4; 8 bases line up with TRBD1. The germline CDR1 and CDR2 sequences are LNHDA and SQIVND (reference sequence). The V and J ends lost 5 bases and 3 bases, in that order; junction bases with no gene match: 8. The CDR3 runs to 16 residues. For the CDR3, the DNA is TGTGCCAGTAGTGATCAGGGGGCGTCGGCTAATGAAAAACTGTTTTTT. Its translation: CASSDQGASANEKLFF.

The CDR3 protein is CASSYSYLAKNIQYF. The CDR3 DNA reads TGTGCCAGCAGTTACTCGTACTTAGCCAAAAACATTCAGTACTTC. The chain uses TRBV6-5 and TRBJ2-4; the D is unclear. CDR3 size: 15 residues. CDR1 is MNHEY, CDR2 SVGAGI, per germline. Trimming removed 0 bases from V and 0 bases from J, with 6 bases in between.

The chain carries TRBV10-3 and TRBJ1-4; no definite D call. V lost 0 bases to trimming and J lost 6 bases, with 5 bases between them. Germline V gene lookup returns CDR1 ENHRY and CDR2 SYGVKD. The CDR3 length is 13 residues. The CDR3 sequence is CAISESEDEKLFF. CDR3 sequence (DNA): TGTGCCATCAGTGAGTCCGAAGATGAAAAACTGTTTTTT.

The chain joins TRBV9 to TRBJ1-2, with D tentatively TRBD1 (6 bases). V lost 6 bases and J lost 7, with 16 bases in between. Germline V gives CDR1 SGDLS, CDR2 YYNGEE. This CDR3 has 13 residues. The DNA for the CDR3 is TGTGCCAGCAACCCAGGGGCCGAAGGTGGCTACACCTTC. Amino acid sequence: CASNPGAEGGYTF.

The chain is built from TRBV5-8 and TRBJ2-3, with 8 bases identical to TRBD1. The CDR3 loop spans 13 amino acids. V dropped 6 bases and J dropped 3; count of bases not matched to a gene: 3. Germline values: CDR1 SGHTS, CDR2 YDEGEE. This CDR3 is CASTRQGTDTQYF. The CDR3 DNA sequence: TGTGCCAGCACCAGACAGGGGACAGATACGCAGTATTTT.

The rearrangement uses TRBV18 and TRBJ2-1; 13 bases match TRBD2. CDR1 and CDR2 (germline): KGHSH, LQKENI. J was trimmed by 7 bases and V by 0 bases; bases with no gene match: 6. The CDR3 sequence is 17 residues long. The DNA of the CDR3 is TGTGCCAGCTCACCACCGACTAGCGGGGGGCGAGCGAATGAGCAGTTCTTC. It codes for CASSPPTSGGRANEQFF.

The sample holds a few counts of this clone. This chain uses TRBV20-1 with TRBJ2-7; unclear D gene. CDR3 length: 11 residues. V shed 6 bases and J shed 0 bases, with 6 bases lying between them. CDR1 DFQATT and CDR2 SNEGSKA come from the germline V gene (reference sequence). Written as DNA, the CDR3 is TGCAGTGCGTACAGCTCCTACGAGCAGTACTTC. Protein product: CSAYSSYEQYF.

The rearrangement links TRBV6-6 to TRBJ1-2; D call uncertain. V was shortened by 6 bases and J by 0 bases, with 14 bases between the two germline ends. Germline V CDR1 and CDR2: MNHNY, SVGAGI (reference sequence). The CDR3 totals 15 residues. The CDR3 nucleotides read TGTGCCAGCAGCGACTCCGGGCCACCTAACTATGGCTACACCTTC. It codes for CASSDSGPPNYGYTF.

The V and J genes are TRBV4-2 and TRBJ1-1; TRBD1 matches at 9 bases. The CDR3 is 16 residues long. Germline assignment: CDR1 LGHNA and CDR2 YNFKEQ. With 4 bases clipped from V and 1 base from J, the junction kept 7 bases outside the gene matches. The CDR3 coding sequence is TGTGCCAGCAGCCCGGAGCCGGGACAGGGGAACACTGAAGCTTTCTTT. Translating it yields CASSPEPGQGNTEAFF.

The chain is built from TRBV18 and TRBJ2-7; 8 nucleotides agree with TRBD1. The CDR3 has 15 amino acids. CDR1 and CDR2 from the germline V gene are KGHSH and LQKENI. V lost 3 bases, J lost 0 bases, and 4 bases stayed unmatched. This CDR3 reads CASSPWGQASYEQYF. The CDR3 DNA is TGTGCCAGCTCACCCTGGGGACAGGCCTCCTACGAGCAGTACTTC.

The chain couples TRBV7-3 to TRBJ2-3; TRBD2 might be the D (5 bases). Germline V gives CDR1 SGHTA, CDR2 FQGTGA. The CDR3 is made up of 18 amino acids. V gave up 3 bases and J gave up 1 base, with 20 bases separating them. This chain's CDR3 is CASSFPPSFNGGTDTQYF. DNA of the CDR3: TGTGCCAGCAGCTTCCCACCCTCTTTTAACGGGGGCACAGATACGCAGTATTTT. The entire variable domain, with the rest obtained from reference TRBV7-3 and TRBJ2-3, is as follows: GAGVSQTPSNKVTEKGKYVELRCDPISGHTALYWYRQSLGQGPEFLIYFQGTGAADDSGLPNDRFFAVRPEGSVSTLKIQRTERGDSAVYLCASSFPPSFNGGTDTQYFGPGTRLTVL.

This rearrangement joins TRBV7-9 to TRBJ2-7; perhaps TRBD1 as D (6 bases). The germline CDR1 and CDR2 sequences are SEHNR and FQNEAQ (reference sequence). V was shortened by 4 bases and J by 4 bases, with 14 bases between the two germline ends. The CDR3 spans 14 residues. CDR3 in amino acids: CASSWGTRMYEQYF. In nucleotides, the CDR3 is TGTGCCAGCAGCTGGGGGACAAGAATGTACGAGCAGTACTTC.

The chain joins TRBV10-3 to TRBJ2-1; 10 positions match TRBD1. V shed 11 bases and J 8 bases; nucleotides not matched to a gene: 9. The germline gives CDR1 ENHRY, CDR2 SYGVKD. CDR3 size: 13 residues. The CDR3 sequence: CAAWDRGLDEQFF. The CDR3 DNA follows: TGTGCCGCCTGGGACAGGGGTTTAGATGAGCAGTTCTTC.

The CDR3 nucleotides read TGTGCCAGCAGTGTCGGGACTAGCTACGAGCAGTACTTC. Its protein is CASSVGTSYEQYF. The J gene is TRBJ2-7, the V gene TRBV2, with TRBD2 matching 8 bases. Germline V lookup: CDR1 SNHLY, CDR2 FYNNEI. The CDR3 has 13 residues. The V segment lost 4 bases and the J segment 3 bases; nucleotides outside the gene matches: 2.

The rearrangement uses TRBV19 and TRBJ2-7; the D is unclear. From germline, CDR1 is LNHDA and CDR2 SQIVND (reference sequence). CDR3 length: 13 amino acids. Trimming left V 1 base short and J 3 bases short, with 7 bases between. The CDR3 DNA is TGTGCCAGTAGTATAGTGGTCGGCTACGAGCAGTACTTC. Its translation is CASSIVVGYEQYF.

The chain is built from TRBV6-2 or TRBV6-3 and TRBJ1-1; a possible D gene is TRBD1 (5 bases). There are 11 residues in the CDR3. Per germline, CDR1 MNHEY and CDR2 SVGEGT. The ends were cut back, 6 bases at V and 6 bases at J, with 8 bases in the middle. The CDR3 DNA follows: TGTGCCAGCAGCAGGGCGTCTGAAGCTTTCTTT. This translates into CASSRASEAFF.

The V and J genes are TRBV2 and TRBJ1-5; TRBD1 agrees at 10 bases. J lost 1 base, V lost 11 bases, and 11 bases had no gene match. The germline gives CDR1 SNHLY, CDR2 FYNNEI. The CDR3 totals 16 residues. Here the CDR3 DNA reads TGTGCCGGAATCCCGGGACAGGGGATGAGCAATCAGCCCCAGCATTTT. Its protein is CAGIPGQGMSNQPQHF.